This paragraph reports one TCR beta chain. Its target is unknown. The data are from a study of cytomegalovirus exposure and HLA in healthy donors. At the level of the study: The same platform used for the approximately 670 first-cohort repertoires was also used for the 100 to 150 validation repertoires, as a later analysis reported.

TCRdb's table, derived via immunoSEQ multiplex PCR, lists solely in-frame clones and lacks some. The data show more than 75,000 clones, just under 95% seen once. The donors were members of the validation cohort comprising about 120 subjects, separate from the roughly 730-subject first cohort. The CDR3 extends over 12 amino acids. Germline CDR1 SGHDT, CDR2 YYEEEE. Trimming removed 4 bases at V and 3 bases at J, with 7 bases between. Points from the study as a whole: In vitro checks showed that three CMV-associated chains really do target CMV antigens. Researchers catalogued 164 TCR beta chains as cytomegalovirus-associated.

This TCR derives from a man younger than 35 in good health and CMV-seronegative. The source material was PBMCs. The V and J genes are TRBV5-6 and TRBJ1-1; no reliable D call. The chain's CDR3 is CASSLGDTEAFF. The CDR3 nucleotides are TGTGCCAGCAGCCTCGGGGACACTGAAGCTTTCTTT.